A selection of T cell receptor beta chains follows, all from one sample in a study of Tregs in tolerant kidney transplant recipients. The assay was immunoSEQ multiplex PCR, and TCRdb's table has in-frame clones only and misses some. The sample records approximately 60,000 clones, less than 98% being singletons. The sample was Tregs from blood, taken before the transplant. These TCRs come from a human donor who received a combined kidney and bone marrow transplant. Each CDR3 is given with its conserved first and last residue. D genes are given only for firm matches. Size is omitted from some rows. Given values are once, few, many or a class for expanded clones.

TRBD1	TRBV18	TRBJ1-2	NA	CASSPDREGYTF	TGTGCCAGCTCACCGGACAGGGAAGGTTACACCTTC
TRBD2	TRBV6-6	TRBJ2-1	NA	CASITGGNPSYNEQFF	TGTGCCAGCATCACGGGAGGGAATCCATCCTACAATGAGCAGTTCTTC
TRBD1	TRBV30	TRBJ1-1	NA	CAWSVDRGEAFF	TGTGCCTGGAGTGTGGACAGGGGCGAAGCTTTCTTT
NA	TRBV7-2	TRBJ2-3	NA	CASSLMRSTDTQYF	TGTGCCAGCAGCTTAATGAGGAGCACAGATACGCAGTATTTT
TRBD1	TRBV30	TRBJ2-7	NA	CAWSATGDEQYF	TGTGCCTGGAGTGCTACAGGGGATGAGCAGTACTTC
NA	TRBV27	TRBJ2-1	NA	CASSRDSRASSYNEQFF	TGTGCCAGTTCCCGAGACAGTCGGGCGAGCTCCTACAATGAGCAGTTCTTC
NA	TRBV28	TRBJ2-6	NA	CASSLPQGLGANVLTF	TGTGCCAGCAGTTTACCGCAGGGGCTTGGGGCCAACGTCCTGACTTTC
NA	TRBV6-1	TRBJ2-7	NA	CASSEPAGQYF	TGTGCCAGCAGTGAACCGGCGGGGCAGTACTTC
TRBD2	TRBV15	TRBJ2-7	NA	CATSREPSGGYEQYF	TGTGCCACCAGCAGAGAGCCTAGCGGGGGCTACGAGCAGTACTTC
TRBD1	TRBV19	TRBJ2-7	NA	CASSWDRGYEQYF	TGTGCCAGTAGCTGGGACAGGGGCTACGAGCAGTACTTC
TRBD2	TRBV5-4	TRBJ2-2	NA	CASSVGLAGGTGELFF	TGTGCCAGCAGCGTCGGACTAGCGGGAGGCACCGGGGAGCTGTTTTTT
NA	TRBV27	TRBJ2-1	NA	CASSWGDGQSEQFF	TGTGCCAGCTCGTGGGGGGACGGTCAGTCCGAGCAGTTCTTC
TRBD2	TRBV6-1	TRBJ2-1	once	CASYLTSGGRGEQFF	TGTGCCAGCTACCTGACTAGCGGGGGGCGTGGTGAGCAGTTCTTC
TRBD2	TRBV28	TRBJ2-1	NA	CAIKLGGVSYNEQFF	TGTGCCATCAAACTGGGGGGGGTTTCCTACAATGAGCAGTTCTTC
NA	TRBV2	TRBJ1-2	NA	CASSTFKAGTYGYTF	TGTGCCAGCAGCACCTTCAAGGCCGGGACTTATGGCTACACCTTC
TRBD1	TRBV7-8	TRBJ2-7	NA	CASSLGSTGFGYEQYF	TGTGCCAGCAGCTTAGGCTCGACAGGGTTTGGGTACGAGCAGTACTTC
NA	TRBV7-2	TRBJ1-2	NA	CASSSRTDFLVGYTF	TGTGCCAGCAGCTCTCGGACGGACTTCTTAGTCGGCTACACCTTC
NA	TRBV6-5	TRBJ2-5	NA	CASSYLGVQETQYF	TGTGCCAGCAGTTACCTGGGAGTCCAAGAGACCCAGTACTTC
TRBD1	TRBV6-5	TRBJ1-1	once	CASSGQGDHTEAFF	TGTGCCAGCAGCGGACAGGGGGACCACACTGAAGCTTTCTTT
NA	TRBV9	TRBJ2-1	NA	CASSGGTYNEQFF	TGTGCCAGCAGCGGCGGGACCTACAATGAGCAGTTCTTC
NA	TRBV19	TRBJ1-5	NA	CASSMGSNQPQHF	TGTGCCAGTAGTATGGGCAGCAATCAGCCCCAGCATTTT
TRBD2	TRBV30	TRBJ2-7	NA	CAWSVGGLAVYEQYF	TGTGCCTGGAGTGTAGGTGGACTAGCGGTCTACGAGCAGTACTTC
TRBD1	TRBV11-2	TRBJ2-1	NA	CASSPGTGYSSYNEQFF	TGTGCCAGCAGCCCCGGGACAGGATATAGCTCCTACAATGAGCAGTTCTTC
TRBD1	TRBV5-4	TRBJ1-5	NA	CASSLGTGGDRPQHF	TGTGCCAGCAGCTTGGGGACAGGGGGGGACCGGCCCCAGCATTTT
TRBD1	TRBV6-5	TRBJ2-7	NA	CASSYRQGYEQYF	TGTGCCAGCAGTTATCGACAGGGCTACGAGCAGTACTTC
NA	TRBV6-5	TRBJ1-5	NA	CASSRTENQPQHF	TGTGCCAGCAGTCGCACAGAAAATCAGCCCCAGCATTTT
NA	TRBV27	TRBJ1-6	NA	CASTPMGHLGDSPLHF	TGTGCCAGCACCCCCATGGGGCACCTTGGGGATTCACCCCTCCACTTT
NA	TRBV18	TRBJ2-1	NA	CASSPRQDIYNEQFF	TGTGCCAGCTCACCCCGACAAGACATTTACAATGAGCAGTTCTTC
TRBD2	TRBV19	TRBJ2-3	NA	CASSKLLAGGSTDTQYF	TGTGCCAGTAGTAAGTTATTGGCGGGAGGTTCCACAGATACGCAGTATTTT
NA	TRBV4-2	TRBJ2-3	NA	CASSQEYGGTDTQYF	TGTGCCAGCAGCCAAGAATACGGAGGCACAGATACGCAGTATTTT
NA	TRBV7-9	TRBJ2-5	NA	CASSHTAGETQYF	TGTGCCAGCAGCCACACCGCAGGGGAGACCCAGTACTTC
TRBD1	TRBV18	TRBJ1-2	NA	CASSLDRDNYGYTF	TGTGCCAGCTCACTCGACAGGGACAACTATGGCTACACCTTC
NA	TRBV5-1	TRBJ2-7	NA	CASSFGRVYEQYF	TGCGCCAGCAGCTTCGGCAGGGTCTACGAGCAGTACTTC
NA	TRBV29-1	TRBJ2-3	NA	CSVAGTASTDTQYF	TGCAGCGTAGCCGGGACTGCTAGCACAGATACGCAGTATTTT
NA	TRBV2	TRBJ1-4	NA	CASSERKSHEKLFF	TGTGCCAGCAGTGAGAGAAAATCGCATGAAAAACTGTTTTTT
NA	TRBV9	TRBJ1-3	NA	CASSTFPGVFSGNTIYF	TGTGCCAGCAGCACCTTCCCAGGGGTCTTCTCTGGAAACACCATATATTTT
TRBD2	TRBV7-9	TRBJ2-7	NA	CASSLSRVAGSYEQYF	TGTGCCAGCAGCTTATCTCGTGTAGCGGGCTCCTACGAGCAGTACTTC
TRBD2	TRBV5-1	TRBJ2-2	NA	CASSLRTSGYTGELFF	TGCGCCAGCAGCTTGCGGACTAGCGGGTACACCGGGGAGCTGTTTTTT
NA	TRBV19	TRBJ2-2	NA	CASRPGLLNTGELFF	TGTGCCAGTAGGCCGGGACTCCTCAACACCGGGGAGCTGTTTTTT
TRBD2	TRBV11-1	TRBJ2-3	NA	CASSLSGADTQYF	TGTGCCAGCAGCTTAAGCGGGGCAGATACGCAGTATTTT
NA	TRBV6-1	TRBJ1-6	NA	CASSRVLPIGPLHF	TGTGCCAGCAGTCGGGTCCTTCCCATCGGACCCCTCCACTTT
TRBD2	TRBV2	TRBJ2-3	NA	CASSFTSGKVDTQYF	TGTGCCAGCAGTTTTACTAGCGGGAAGGTTGATACGCAGTATTTT